This T cell receptor (beta chain) was retrieved from a study of T cells in Graves' hyperthyroidism and ophthalmopathy. The study's findings and limits: In the blood, most expanded thyroid clonotypes above 0.001 appeared as well. Ophthalmopathy and stable hyperthyroidism were separated by a 13 V-J model.

The V and J ends lost 0 bases and 5 bases, in that order; junction bases with no gene match: 3. The CDR3 runs 16 residues. CDR1 and CDR2 from the germline V gene are MNHEY and SMNVEV (reference sequence). RNA transcripts gave rise to amplified TCR beta CDR3 regions. Researchers ran a first-round RT-PCR on the TCR CDR3 using the HTBI primer set. Via MiXCR, TCRdb re-called the multiplex PCR reads, giving one row per CDR3 protein. The data show some 500,000 distinct CDR3 sequences, around 22% seen once. As for this clonotype: Its specificity is unknown.

The source material was blood. The sequence derives from a woman aged 25 to 39 with Graves' ophthalmopathy. This chain connects TRBV27 to TRBJ2-5; TRBD2 matches at 13 bases. Here the CDR3 reads CASSLSRTSGSETQYF. Here the CDR3 DNA reads TGTGCCAGCAGTTTATCGCGGACTAGCGGGAGCGAGACCCAGTACTTC.